This T cell receptor beta chain stems from a study of cytomegalovirus exposure and HLA in healthy donors. Study-level points and caveats: HLA allele associations emerged for roughly 17,000 TCR beta sequences in a later analysis, at 0.05 false discovery rate.

In its sample, this clone was seen once. Its antigen is undetermined. In germline, CDR1 is SGHKS, CDR2 YYEKEE (reference sequence). The CDR3 extends over 15 amino acids. V lost 0 bases, J lost 4 bases, and 7 bases stayed unmatched. Donors were nominally healthy when sampled, though unrecorded immune exposures were likely. 13 Jbeta primers and 60 Vbeta primers were used for the PCR. Clones were sequenced by immunoSEQ multiplex PCR, and TCRdb holds only the in-frame ones, with some missing. The sample records under 200,000 clones, about 59% being singletons. The receptor's source is a man aged 35 to 55 in good health and CMV-seronegative. This chain links TRBV5-5 with TRBJ2-7, with 7 bases identical to TRBD2. Sequenced: PBMCs. DNA for the CDR3: TGTGCCAGCAGCTTGGATGGGACTACACAATACGAGCAGTACTTC. Protein: CASSLDGTTQYEQYF.